The clone carrying this T cell receptor (beta chain) showed up many times. The antigen is unknown. Losses at the gene ends were 4 bases for V and 4 bases for J; bases not matched to a gene: 7. CDR1 LGHNA and CDR2 YNFKEQ come from the germline V gene. The CDR3 spans 14 residues. This entry comes from a study of CD8 T cells in ankylosing spondylitis. Regarding the study as a whole: Blood from ankylosing spondylitis patients appeared to carry a characteristic roughly 8-variant TCR beta motif.

The authors made TCR beta libraries by quantitative 5'-RACE with molecular barcodes. TCRdb reprocessed the 5' RACE reads via MiXCR and lists one record per CDR3 protein. Seen here are about 460,000 distinct CDR3 sequences, roughly 5% observed once, and the top ten hold roughly 3.3%. The specimen was blood, either unsorted or a sorted T cell fraction (not recorded which). The origin of this receptor is a male donor with ankylosing spondylitis. The genes are TRBV4-2 and TRBJ2-7; 7 nucleotides match TRBD2. CDR3 in DNA: TGTGCCAGCAGCCCATCCCTGGGAGGGTACGAGCAGTACTTC. Translation: CASSPSLGGYEQYF.